These 11 T cell receptor beta chains came from one sample sequenced in a study of T cells in tuberculosis. TCRdb's table, derived via immunoSEQ multiplex PCR, lists solely in-frame clones and lacks some. The table lists around 26,000 clones, about 95% of them singletons, with roughly 9.1% in the top ten. Sequenced sample: PBMCs. These TCRs come from a donor between 10 and 35 years old with latent tuberculosis or without tuberculosis infection.

On this clone: One junction end does not reproduce the germline sequence, and a read error may be involved. The V and J genes are TRBV9 and TRBJ2-5; D is unclear. Per the germline V gene, CDR1 is SGDLS and CDR2 is YYNGEE. This CDR3 region has 8 residues. The CDR3 DNA sequence: TGTGCCAGCAGCCCCTATAACTTC. It codes for CASSPYNF. The whole variable domain, remainder taken from reference TRBV9 and TRBJ2-5, is DSGVTQTPKHLITATGQRVTLRCSPRSGDLSVYWYQQSLDQGLQFLIQYYNGEERAKGNILERFSAQQFPDLHSELNLSSLELGDSALYFCASSPYNFGPGTRLLVL.

This chain connects TRBV5-1 to TRBJ2-3; unclear D gene. The V and J ends lost 0 bases and 10 bases respectively, with 12 bases between them. CDR1 SGHRS and CDR2 YFSETQ come from the germline V gene. CDR3 length: 13 residues. CDR3: CASSLDRWAPQYF. The CDR3 DNA reads TGCGCCAGCAGCTTGGATCGGTGGGCGCCGCAGTATTTT.

V is TRBV9 and J is TRBJ1-1; TRBD1 aligns across 8 bases. Germline V gives CDR1 SGDLS, CDR2 YYNGEE. The trim removed 3 bases at V and 0 bases at J, leaving 4 bases unmatched. CDR3 length: 15 amino acids. The CDR3 region has the DNA TGTGCCAGCAGCGATGCCAGGGGGCTGAACACTGAAGCTTTCTTT. It codes for CASSDARGLNTEAFF.

The chain employs TRBV5-6 and TRBJ2-2; weak D call: TRBD1 (5 bases). The CDR3 loop spans 16 amino acids. V was shortened by 3 bases and J by 8 bases, with 20 bases between the two germline ends. CDR1 is SGHDT, CDR2 YYEEEE, per germline. CDR3 residues: CASSSPGRAQRGELFF. CDR3 bases: TGTGCCAGCAGCTCCCCGGGCAGGGCACAACGAGGGGAGCTGTTTTTT.

The chain employs TRBV4-2 and TRBJ2-3; 7 bases line up with TRBD2. V was clipped by 5 bases and J by 1 base; unmatched bases: 12. The CDR3 is made up of 17 amino acids. CDR1 and CDR2 from the germline V gene are LGHNA and YNFKEQ. CDR3 region: CASSFSAFRGGTDTQYF. In DNA form, the CDR3 reads TGTGCCAGCAGCTTTTCAGCATTTCGGGGGGGCACAGATACGCAGTATTTT.

V gene TRBV5-1 combines with J gene TRBJ1-1; TRBD1 is a possible D gene (5 bases). This CDR3 is built from 18 residues. Germline CDR1 reads SGHRS; CDR2 reads YFSETQ. Trimming shortened V by 1 base and J by 0 bases, and 19 bases separated the two germline ends. The CDR3 is CASSLREAGPNMNTEAFF. The CDR3, as DNA: TGCGCCAGCAGCTTGCGTGAGGCAGGGCCTAACATGAACACTGAAGCTTTCTTT. Full variable domain (remainder filled in from reference TRBV5-1 and TRBJ1-1): KAGVTQTPRYLIKTRGQQVTLSCSPISGHRSVSWYQQTPGQGLQFLFEYFSETQRNKGNFPGRFSGRQFSNSRSEMNVSTLELGDSALYLCASSLREAGPNMNTEAFFGQGTRLTVV.

This sequence joins TRBV5-6 and TRBJ1-2; 9 bases fit TRBD1. Trimming cost V 2 bases and J 6 bases; bases outside gene matches: 5. Per the germline V gene, CDR1 is SGHDT and CDR2 is YYEEEE. CDR3 length: 14 amino acids. DNA for the CDR3: TGTGCCAGCAGCTTAGGACAGGGGCAGAATGGCTACACCTTC. Amino acid sequence: CASSLGQGQNGYTF.

This chain joins TRBV5-1 and TRBJ2-5, with D maybe TRBD1 (5 bases). Germline V gives CDR1 SGHRS, CDR2 YFSETQ. V was pared by 0 bases and J by 6 bases, with 12 bases between. The length of the CDR3 is 14 residues. The DNA for the CDR3 is TGCGCCAGCAGCTTGGTGGAAGGGGCACAGACCCAGTACTTC. Its translation: CASSLVEGAQTQYF. Supplemented by reference TRBV5-1 and TRBJ2-5, the full variable domain reads KAGVTQTPRYLIKTRGQQVTLSCSPISGHRSVSWYQQTPGQGLQFLFEYFSETQRNKGNFPGRFSGRQFSNSRSEMNVSTLELGDSALYLCASSLVEGAQTQYFGPGTRLLVL.

The CDR3 nucleotides are TGTGCCAGCTCCAGGGGAGTTGGAAACACCATATATTTT. Translation: CASSRGVGNTIYF. The V gene is TRBV25-1, the J gene TRBJ1-3; maybe TRBD1 (6 bases). CDR1 and CDR2 from the germline V gene are MGHDK and SYGVNS. Trimming removed 8 bases from V and 3 bases from J, with 11 bases in between. CDR3 length equals 13 residues.

CDR3 in amino acids: CASIPGRTSGYTF. The CDR3 coding sequence is TGTGCCAGCATCCCAGGGAGGACTTCGGGCTACACCTTC. V usage is TRBV2 and J usage is TRBJ1-2; tentatively, D is TRBD1 (5 bases). The CDR3 sequence is 13 residues long. Germline CDR1 and CDR2: SNHLY and FYNNEI. V lost 7 bases and J lost 8, with 17 bases in between.

This clone was seen just once. Other DNA sequences in the same sample also yield this CDR3. The chain links TRBV2 to TRBJ2-7, with 7 nucleotides matching TRBD1. V was pared by 6 bases and J by 3 bases, with 8 bases of the junction left unmatched. The germline V gene encodes CDR1 SNHLY and CDR2 FYNNEI. The CDR3 totals 14 residues. The CDR3 coding sequence is TGTGCCAGCAGCGGGACAGAGCTACTCTACGAGCAGTACTTC. It yields the protein CASSGTELLYEQYF.